One sample yielded the 28 T cell receptor beta chains listed below, sequenced in a study of cytomegalovirus exposure and HLA in healthy donors. Data came from immunoSEQ multiplex PCR; TCRdb stores just in-frame clones and leaves some out. This sample has about 150,000 clones; roughly 91% occur once, and the top ten carry over 3%. The sequencing sample was made of PBMCs. Receptor source: a woman under 30 in good health and CMV-seropositive.

This clone appeared many times. The gene calls are TRBV4-2 and TRBJ2-2, with 16 bases fitting TRBD2. Per the germline V gene, CDR1 is LGHNA and CDR2 is YNFKEQ. Unmatched junction bases numbered 3, after V lost 4 bases and J lost 7 bases. This CDR3 is 16 amino acids long. This CDR3 reads CASSRGLAGGGGELFF. Written as DNA, the CDR3 is TGTGCCAGCAGCCGGGGACTAGCGGGAGGGGGCGGGGAGCTGTTTTTT.

The V call is TRBV9, the J call TRBJ2-2; TRBD2 matches 7 bases. Germline V CDR1 and CDR2: SGDLS, YYNGEE. J lost 1 base, V lost 0 bases, and 3 bases had no gene match. There are 16 residues in the CDR3. CDR3 sequence: CASSVGTSVNTGELFF. The CDR3 region has the DNA TGTGCCAGCAGCGTAGGAACTAGCGTGAACACCGGGGAGCTGTTTTTT.

V and J are TRBV5-1 and TRBJ2-1, with 9 bases that match TRBD2. CDR3 length equals 15 residues. V was pared by 5 bases and J by 5 bases, with 8 bases of the junction left unmatched. In germline, CDR1 is SGHRS, CDR2 YFSETQ. CDR3 sequence (DNA): TGCGCCAGCAGTTCCAGCGGGAGGTTCAACAATGAGCAGTTCTTC. Translating it yields CASSSSGRFNNEQFF.

The chain combines TRBV13 with TRBJ2-7; D perhaps matches TRBD2 (5 bases). The V end lost 3 bases, the J end lost 2 bases, and 11 bases lay between the germline ends. This CDR3 is built from 14 residues. Germline V gene lookup returns CDR1 PRHDT and CDR2 FYEKMQ (reference sequence). DNA of the CDR3: TGTGCCAGCAGCTTTGGAGCGGATGCCTACGAGCAGTACTTC. Protein sequence: CASSFGADAYEQYF. Full variable domain (outside the CDR3, taken from reference TRBV13 and TRBJ2-7): AAGVIQSPRHLIKEKRETATLKCYPIPRHDTVYWYQQGPGQDPQFLISFYEKMQSDKGSIPDRFSAQQFSDYHSELNMSSLELGDSALYFCASSFGADAYEQYFGPGTRLTVT.

The chain combines TRBV5-1 with TRBJ2-7, with 12 bases lining up with TRBD1. Germline CDR1 and CDR2: SGHRS and YFSETQ. The ends lost 7 bases at V and 3 bases at J; junction bases unmatched: 8. The CDR3 totals 15 residues. The CDR3 DNA follows: TGCGCCAGCCAACCAGGGGACAGGGGGCACTACGAGCAGTACTTC. This translates into CASQPGDRGHYEQYF. The whole variable domain, filled in from reference TRBV5-1 and TRBJ2-7, reads KAGVTQTPRYLIKTRGQQVTLSCSPISGHRSVSWYQQTPGQGLQFLFEYFSETQRNKGNFPGRFSGRQFSNSRSEMNVSTLELGDSALYLCASQPGDRGHYEQYFGPGTRLTVT.

This clone was counted between two and nine times. The genes are TRBV28 and TRBJ2-3; 11 nucleotides agree with TRBD1. Unmatched junction bases numbered 4, after V lost 5 bases and J lost 3 bases. This CDR3 spans 15 amino acids. The germline V gene has CDR1 MDHEN and CDR2 SYDVKM. The CDR3 DNA is TGTGCCAGCAGTCGTGGGGACAGGGGGACAGATACGCAGTATTTT. It encodes CASSRGDRGTDTQYF. Drawing the rest from reference TRBV28 and TRBJ2-3, the complete variable domain is DVKVTQSSRYLVKRTGEKVFLECVQDMDHENMFWYRQDPGLGLRLIYFSYDVKMKEKGDIPEGYSVSREKKERFSLILESASTNQTSMYLCASSRGDRGTDTQYFGPGTRLTVL.

This clone has just one count. This CDR3 reads CASSLPASAHTDTQYF. CDR3 in DNA: TGTGCCAGCAGTTTACCAGCGTCGGCCCATACAGATACGCAGTATTTT. The V gene is TRBV28, the J gene TRBJ2-3; D is undetermined. Germline CDR1 reads MDHEN; CDR2 reads SYDVKM. The length of the CDR3 is 16 residues. Trimming removed 2 bases from V and 3 bases from J, with 15 bases in between.

The chain links TRBV19 to TRBJ2-7; 9 positions match TRBD2. CDR3 size: 14 residues. CDR1 and CDR2 (germline): LNHDA, SQIVND (reference sequence). With 7 bases clipped from V and 2 bases from J, the junction kept 6 bases outside the gene matches. The CDR3: CASTVAGGPYEQYF. CDR3 DNA: TGTGCCAGTACAGTCGCGGGAGGGCCCTACGAGCAGTACTTC.

The chain has TRBV19 and TRBJ2-6; the D gene is possibly TRBD1 (5 bases). The germline CDR1 and CDR2 sequences are LNHDA and SQIVND (reference sequence). This CDR3 has 17 residues. Trimming cost V 4 bases and J 0 bases, with 13 bases left between them. The CDR3: CASSNRPVGSGANVLTF. The CDR3 bases are TGTGCCAGTAGTAACAGGCCGGTGGGCTCTGGGGCCAACGTCCTGACTTTC.

This sequence joins TRBV11-3 and TRBJ2-7; a weak D match, TRBD1 (6 bases). Germline loops: CDR1 SGHNT, CDR2 YENEEA. The V end lost 1 base, the J end lost 2 bases, and 9 bases lay between the germline ends. The CDR3 length is 14 residues. CDR3 DNA: TGTGCCAGCAGCTTAGGGGGGCGGGCCTACGAGCAGTACTTC. Encoded protein: CASSLGGRAYEQYF. Full variable domain (rest looked up from reference TRBV11-3 and TRBJ2-7): EAGVVQSPRYKIIEKKQPVAFWCNPISGHNTLYWYLQNLGQGPELLIRYENEEAVDDSQLPKDRFSAERLKGVDSTLKIQPAELGDSAVYLCASSLGGRAYEQYFGPGTRLTVT.

The rearrangement uses TRBV5-1 and TRBJ2-1; D remains unclear. With 3 bases removed from V and 0 bases from J, the gap between germline ends came to 10 bases. CDR3 length equals 15 residues. CDR1 is SGHRS and CDR2 is YFSETQ in the germline V gene. The CDR3 DNA is TGCGCCAGCAGCTCGACTTGGAGCTCCTACAATGAGCAGTTCTTC. As protein: CASSSTWSSYNEQFF.

The chain links TRBV4-3 to TRBJ1-4; D is unclear. Germline lookup yields CDR1 LGHNA and CDR2 YSLEER. CDR3 length: 13 residues. Between the trimmed V and J ends, which lost 4 bases and 2 bases, there was a span of 5 bases. In DNA, the CDR3 is TGCGCCAGCAGCCGGCAGACTAATGAAAAACTGTTTTTT. This sequence encodes CASSRQTNEKLFF.

The V call is TRBV5-1, the J call TRBJ2-7; 8 positions match TRBD1. Germline CDR1 is SGHRS and CDR2 is YFSETQ. The CDR3 contains 12 residues. V shed 4 bases and J 6 bases; nucleotides not matched to a gene: 3. CDR3 sequence reads: CASSPDRGEQYF. The CDR3 nucleotides are TGCGCCAGCAGCCCCGACAGGGGCGAGCAGTACTTC.

This clone was seen once. The chain combines TRBV11-3 with TRBJ2-1, with D perhaps matching TRBD2 (5 bases). V dropped 3 bases and J dropped 0 bases, with 9 bases sitting between them. The CDR3 is 15 amino acids. CDR1 is SGHNT and CDR2 is YENEEA in the germline V gene. The CDR3: CASSFSVSSYNEQFF. The CDR3 DNA sequence: TGTGCCAGCAGCTTTAGCGTAAGCTCCTACAATGAGCAGTTCTTC.

The chain recombines TRBV2 with TRBJ2-2, with 10 bases that match TRBD2. Losses at the gene ends were 4 bases for V and 10 bases for J; bases not matched to a gene: 6. Per the germline V gene, CDR1 is SNHLY and CDR2 is FYNNEI. The CDR3 runs to 14 residues. In DNA, the CDR3 is TGTGCCAGCAGTGGGGTAGCGGGAGGTGTGGAGCTGTTTTTT. Translation: CASSGVAGGVELFF. The full variable domain, in which reference TRBV2 and TRBJ2-2 provide the parts outside the CDR3, is EPEVTQTPSHQVTQMGQEVILRCVPISNHLYFYWYRQILGQKVEFLVSFYNNEISEKSEIFDDQFSVERPDGSNFTLKIRSTKLEDSAMYFCASSGVAGGVELFFGEGSRLTVL.

This CDR3 is CASSRVAGPASEQYF. In DNA form, the CDR3 reads TGCGCCAGCAGCAGGGTGGCGGGTCCTGCCTCCGAGCAGTACTTC. The V gene is TRBV5-1, the J gene TRBJ2-7; TRBD2 might be the D (5 bases). This CDR3 comprises 15 residues. Per the germline V gene, CDR1 is SGHRS and CDR2 is YFSETQ. V was cut by 4 bases and J by 6 bases, with 20 bases left in between.

The rearrangement links TRBV6-6 to TRBJ1-3; no clear D. Germline CDR1 reads MNHNY; CDR2 reads SVGAGI (reference sequence). The CDR3 sequence is 14 residues long. Trimming pared 5 bases from V and 4 bases from J, leaving 12 bases between. In nucleotides, the CDR3 is TGTGCCAGCAGTACCGACATTCCCGGAAACACCATATATTTT. Protein: CASSTDIPGNTIYF.

Here the CDR3 DNA reads TGTGCCAGCAGCCCACAAGGGACAGGGAGTCTCGGCGAGCAGTACTTC. It translates to CASSPQGTGSLGEQYF. The chain is built from TRBV7-9 and TRBJ2-7; 9 bases line up with TRBD1. The CDR3 loop spans 16 amino acids. In germline, CDR1 is SEHNR, CDR2 FQNEAQ (reference sequence). J was trimmed by 6 bases and V by 5 bases; bases with no gene match: 14.

V gene TRBV7-9 combines with J gene TRBJ2-7; 11 positions agree with TRBD2. Germline lookup yields CDR1 SEHNR and CDR2 FQNEAQ (reference sequence). V was clipped by 5 bases and J by 6 bases; unmatched bases: 21. This CDR3 has 19 residues. The CDR3 protein is CASSPDTIRASGRLFEQYF. DNA of the CDR3: TGTGCCAGCAGCCCGGACACCATACGAGCTAGCGGGAGGCTCTTCGAGCAGTACTTC.

The chain carries TRBV5-1 and TRBJ1-3; D is perhaps TRBD1 (5 bases). This CDR3 contains 14 residues. Germline loops: CDR1 SGHRS, CDR2 YFSETQ. The V and J ends lost 4 bases and 8 bases respectively, with 16 bases between them. The CDR3 coding sequence is TGCGCCAGCAGCCCGGACCTTCAGGGCGACACCATATATTTT. It codes for CASSPDLQGDTIYF.

The CDR3 sequence is CASSMGQGNNQPQHF. CDR3 nucleotide sequence: TGTGCCAGTAGTATGGGACAGGGGAACAATCAGCCCCAGCATTTT. The chain has TRBV19 and TRBJ1-5, with 10 bases lining up with TRBD1. The V segment lost 3 bases and the J segment 3 bases; nucleotides outside the gene matches: 2. The CDR3 is 15 amino acids. CDR1 LNHDA and CDR2 SQIVND come from the germline V gene (reference sequence).

The chain has TRBV7-2 and TRBJ2-5, with 13 bases identical to TRBD2. The CDR3 covers 16 residues. Looked up from germline, CDR1 is SGHTA and CDR2 is FQGNSA. V shed 5 bases, J shed 5 bases, and the junction held 8 bases outside the gene matches. CDR3 in DNA: TGTGCCAGCAGCCCCCCGGGACTAGCGGGATTGGAGACCCAGTACTTC. Translation: CASSPPGLAGLETQYF.

The chain carries TRBV7-2 and TRBJ2-7, with 7 bases that match TRBD2. Germline loops: CDR1 SGHTA, CDR2 FQGNSA. This CDR3 has 16 amino acids. Losses at the gene ends were 5 bases for V and 0 bases for J; bases not matched to a gene: 10. In DNA, the CDR3 is TGTGCCAGCAGCCCCGGGACTAAGCGGTTCTCCTACGAGCAGTACTTC. Translation: CASSPGTKRFSYEQYF.

The chain uses TRBV1 and TRBJ2-5; the table's D call, TRBD2, was not checked against the DNA. TRBV1 corresponds to a pseudogene. This CDR3 is 17 amino acids long. CDR3 DNA: TGCACCAGCAGCCAAGATGGGTGTCTAGCGGGACAAGAGACCCAGTACTTC. It translates to CTSSQDGCLAGQETQYF.

The chain has TRBV18 and TRBJ2-7; D is undetermined. Germline CDR1 reads KGHSH; CDR2 reads LQKENI. The CDR3 has 15 residues. Trimming took off 0 bases at V and 7 bases at J, with 16 bases between the two ends. DNA of the CDR3: TGTGCCAGCTCACCACCCGAGCCTGACCCGCGGGAGCAGTACTTC. This translates into CASSPPEPDPREQYF.

The chain uses TRBV9 and TRBJ2-1; 10 bases agree with TRBD2. The CDR3 length is 15 residues. Trimming removed 3 bases from V and 7 bases from J; junction bases left unmatched: 7. Germline values: CDR1 SGDLS, CDR2 YYNGEE. The CDR3 DNA follows: TGTGCCAGCAGCGAGCTAGCGGGAGCTGGAAATGAGCAGTTCTTC. It yields the protein CASSELAGAGNEQFF.

The chain recombines TRBV6-6 with TRBJ2-3, with a possible D match to TRBD1 (6 bases). V lost 7 bases, J lost 4 bases, and 15 bases lay in between. In germline, CDR1 is MNHNY, CDR2 SVGAGI (reference sequence). CDR3 size: 14 residues. CDR3 bases: TGTGCCAGCAAAACCGTACAGGGCGCAGATACGCAGTATTTT. Its protein is CASKTVQGADTQYF.

This chain connects TRBV18 to TRBJ2-1; the D gene is possibly TRBD1 (7 bases). Germline V gene sequence: CDR1 KGHSH, CDR2 LQKENI. CDR3 size: 15 residues. Trimming pared 0 bases from V and 7 bases from J, leaving 13 bases between. CDR3 bases: TGTGCCAGCTCACCACCGAGACAGGGAGGTAATGAGCAGTTCTTC. Residues: CASSPPRQGGNEQFF.